This passage covers 17 T cell receptor beta chains from one sample sequenced in a study of T cell repertoires in cytomegalovirus infection. These receptors have no known antigen. MiXCR was run by TCRdb on the reads, yielding one entry per CDR3 protein. The repertoire holds roughly 120,000 distinct CDR3 sequences, around 30% seen once, with 58% in the top ten. The source material was CD8+ T cells from cultured PBMCs, sampled from culture after CMV antigen stimulation. The receptors derive from a human donor in good health (CMV status not recorded). Some clones in this sample may be carry-over from other donors' samples.

The gene calls are TRBV5-4 and TRBJ2-3; 10 bases are a match to TRBD1. The CDR3 runs to 15 residues. V trimming: 5 bases; J trimming: 5 bases; junction bases outside the gene matches: 8. The germline gives CDR1 SGHNT, CDR2 YYREEE (reference sequence). CDR3 region: CASRISGQGKDTQYF. In DNA, the CDR3 is TGTGCCAGCAGAATTTCGGGACAGGGGAAAGATACGCAGTATTTT.

This clonotype occurred many times. CDR3 residues: CASSPRGYSNQPQHF. CDR3 bases: TGTGCCAGCAGCCCGCGAGGTTATAGCAATCAGCCCCAGCATTTT. The chain carries TRBV7-2 and TRBJ1-5; no definite D call. Trimming removed 5 bases from V and 0 bases from J, with 11 bases in between. Germline loops: CDR1 SGHTA, CDR2 FQGNSA. The CDR3 spans 15 residues.

A few counts support this clonotype. The rearrangement joins TRBV7-9 to TRBJ2-1; no clear D. Germline CDR1 is SEHNR and CDR2 is FQNEAQ (reference sequence). CDR3 size: 15 residues. The V gene lost 5 bases and the J gene lost 3 bases, with 14 bases spanning the gap. The CDR3 DNA follows: TGTGCCAGCAGCCCTATTAGCCCCAACTACAATGAGCAGTTCTTC. Translated, it gives CASSPISPNYNEQFF. The variable domain in full, completed from reference TRBV7-9 and TRBJ2-1, reads DTGVSQNPRHKITKRGQNVTFRCDPISEHNRLYWYRQTLGQGPEFLTYFQNEAQLEKSRLLSDRFSAERPKGSFSTLEIQRTEQGDSAMYLCASSPISPNYNEQFFGPGTRLTVL.

This clonotype has ten or more counts. This chain links TRBV10-3 with TRBJ2-2; D uncertain. Germline-derived CDR1 and CDR2 are ENHRY and SYGVKD. Trimming cost V 0 bases and J 4 bases, with 12 bases left between them. The CDR3 has 16 residues. The CDR3 here is CAISESVRVGTGELFF. The CDR3 bases are TGTGCCATCAGTGAGTCGGTTCGGGTCGGCACCGGGGAGCTGTTTTTT.

The chain has TRBV7-2 and TRBJ2-7; a weak D match, TRBD2 (5 bases). The CDR3 runs to 13 residues. V gave up 1 base and J gave up 2 bases, with 6 bases separating them. Germline values: CDR1 SGHTA, CDR2 FQGNSA. CDR3 region: CASSLGETYEQYF. CDR3 DNA sequence: TGTGCCAGCAGCTTAGGGGAGACCTACGAGCAGTACTTC.

The chain is built from TRBV18 and TRBJ1-1; D ambiguous. Trimming removed 6 bases at V and 1 base at J, with 12 bases between. CDR1 and CDR2 from the germline V gene are KGHSH and LQKENI. The CDR3 is 14 residues long. As DNA, the CDR3 is TGTGCCAGCTCGATCGGACCGTCGAACACTGAAGCTTTCTTT. Protein sequence: CASSIGPSNTEAFF.

J is TRBJ2-6 and V is TRBV2; D call uncertain. V gave up 6 bases and J gave up 2 bases, with 11 bases separating them. CDR1 is SNHLY, CDR2 FYNNEI, per germline. The CDR3 has 15 amino acids. Here the CDR3 reads CASSPGSTGANVLTF. CDR3 sequence (DNA): TGTGCCAGCAGCCCCGGGTCCACTGGGGCCAACGTCCTGACTTTC.

The chain is built from TRBV5-1 and TRBJ1-5; D is undetermined. The CDR3 covers 15 residues. CDR1 and CDR2 from the germline V gene are SGHRS and YFSETQ. The ends were cut back, 0 bases at V and 4 bases at J, with 11 bases in the middle. The CDR3 protein is CASSLAPGLNQPQHF. The CDR3 DNA reads TGCGCCAGCAGCTTGGCCCCCGGCTTAAATCAGCCCCAGCATTTT.

The chain links TRBV7-2 to TRBJ2-5; 11 positions agree with TRBD2. J was trimmed by 7 bases and V by 6 bases; bases with no gene match: 7. The CDR3 loop spans 14 amino acids. CDR1 is SGHTA and CDR2 is FQGNSA in the germline V gene. The CDR3 region has the DNA TGTGCCAGCAGGGTAGCGGGGGGGCCTAGGACCCAGTACTTC. Translation gives CASRVAGGPRTQYF. The full variable domain, its missing parts supplied by reference TRBV7-2 and TRBJ2-5, is GAGVSQSPSNKVTEKGKDVELRCDPISGHTALYWYRQSLGQGLEFLIYFQGNSAPDKSGLPSDRFSAERTGGSVSTLTIQRTQQEDSAVYLCASRVAGGPRTQYFGPGTRLLVL.

This chain connects TRBV12-3 or TRBV12-4 to TRBJ1-5; tentatively, D is TRBD1 (5 bases). Deletions cut 6 bases from V and 2 bases from J, with 8 bases between. This CDR3 is 13 amino acids long. CDR3 nucleotides: TGTGCCAGCAGGCCGGGGGGCAATCAGCCCCAGCATTTT. Residues: CASRPGGNQPQHF.

Many counts were recorded for this clonotype. The V gene is TRBV7-2, the J gene TRBJ2-4; D might be TRBD2 (5 bases). Looked up from germline, CDR1 is SGHTA and CDR2 is FQGNSA. With 3 bases removed from V and 6 bases from J, the gap between germline ends came to 15 bases. This CDR3 spans 15 amino acids. CDR3 sequence reads: CASSFGKEWRNIQYF. CDR3 nucleotide sequence: TGTGCCAGCAGCTTCGGGAAAGAATGGCGAAACATTCAGTACTTC.

This chain uses TRBV19 with TRBJ2-4; 7 bases match TRBD1. CDR1 is LNHDA, CDR2 SQIVND, per germline (reference sequence). The V and J ends lost 1 base and 1 base, in that order; junction bases with no gene match: 7. CDR3 length: 17 amino acids. The CDR3 sequence: CASSIVATGTAKNIQYF. The CDR3 DNA follows: TGTGCCAGTAGTATAGTAGCGACAGGGACGGCCAAAAACATTCAGTACTTC.

This clonotype has a handful of counts. The rearrangement links TRBV27 to TRBJ2-1, with TRBD2 matching 13 bases. V dropped 5 bases and J dropped 10; count of bases not matched to a gene: 11. The CDR3 covers 16 residues. Germline CDR1 and CDR2: MNHEY and SMNVEV (reference sequence). The chain's CDR3 is CASSPRGTSGVDEQFF. In DNA, the CDR3 is TGTGCCAGCAGTCCTCGCGGGACTAGCGGGGTAGACGAGCAGTTCTTC.

Many counts were recorded for this clonotype. The chain couples TRBV6-5 to TRBJ2-7; D is possibly TRBD2 (7 bases). Germline-derived CDR1 and CDR2 are MNHEY and SVGAGI. There are 18 residues in the CDR3. V was shortened by 2 bases and J by 2 bases, with 22 bases between the two germline ends. CDR3 DNA sequence: TGTGCCAGCAGTTACCGGAAGCAGGGAGGGGGGTCCCCCTACGAGCAGTACTTC. Amino acids: CASSYRKQGGGSPYEQYF.

A single count supports this clonotype. This sequence joins TRBV19 and TRBJ1-1; D is possibly TRBD1 (6 bases). Trimming cost V 7 bases and J 7 bases, with 13 bases left between them. The CDR3 length is 12 residues. CDR1 is LNHDA and CDR2 is SQIVND in the germline V gene (reference sequence). CDR3 loop: CASTLGAVEAFF. The CDR3 region has the DNA TGTGCCAGTACTCTGGGGGCAGTTGAAGCTTTCTTT.

The chain has TRBV29-1 and TRBJ2-7; TRBD2 aligns across 12 bases. The junction had 17 bases not matched to a gene; V was cut back by 8 bases and J by 6 bases. Germline-derived CDR1 and CDR2 are SQVTM and ANQGSEA. The CDR3 is made up of 16 amino acids. CDR3 sequence: CSLKSGLAGGPGEQYF. The CDR3, as DNA: TGCAGCCTAAAGAGTGGGCTAGCGGGGGGGCCGGGCGAGCAGTACTTC.

This clonotype has at least ten counts. The chain links TRBV4-3 to TRBJ2-2; D is unresolved. The germline CDR1 and CDR2 sequences are LGHNA and YSLEER. The CDR3 spans 16 residues. V was clipped by 0 bases and J by 9 bases, with 17 bases between them. The CDR3 region is CASSQESLAPRRELFF. The DNA for the CDR3 is TGCGCCAGCAGCCAAGAGAGCTTAGCCCCCCGGCGGGAGCTGTTTTTT.